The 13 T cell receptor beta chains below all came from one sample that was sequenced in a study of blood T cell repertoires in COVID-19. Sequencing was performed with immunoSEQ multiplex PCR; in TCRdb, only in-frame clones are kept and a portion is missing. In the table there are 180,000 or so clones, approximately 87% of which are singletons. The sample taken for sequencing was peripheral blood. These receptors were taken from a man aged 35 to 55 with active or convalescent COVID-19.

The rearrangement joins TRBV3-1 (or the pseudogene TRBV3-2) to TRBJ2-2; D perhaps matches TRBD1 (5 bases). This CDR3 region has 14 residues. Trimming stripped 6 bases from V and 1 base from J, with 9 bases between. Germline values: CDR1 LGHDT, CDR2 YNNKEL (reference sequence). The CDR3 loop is CASSSGQNTGELFF. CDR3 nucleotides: TGTGCCAGCAGTTCCGGACAGAACACCGGGGAGCTGTTTTTT.

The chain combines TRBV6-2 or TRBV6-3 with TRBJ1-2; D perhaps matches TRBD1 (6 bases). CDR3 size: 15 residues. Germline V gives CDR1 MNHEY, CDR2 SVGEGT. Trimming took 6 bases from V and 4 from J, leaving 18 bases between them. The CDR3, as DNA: TGTGCCAGCAGCCTAATTGGGACACCCGGCTATGGCTACACCTTC. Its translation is CASSLIGTPGYGYTF.

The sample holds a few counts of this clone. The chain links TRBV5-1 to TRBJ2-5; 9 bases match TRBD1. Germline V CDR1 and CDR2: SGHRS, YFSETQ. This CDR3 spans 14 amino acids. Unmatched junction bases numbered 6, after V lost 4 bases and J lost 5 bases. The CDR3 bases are TGCGCCAGCAGCCTACAGGGGGCTAGGGAGACCCAGTACTTC. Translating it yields CASSLQGARETQYF.

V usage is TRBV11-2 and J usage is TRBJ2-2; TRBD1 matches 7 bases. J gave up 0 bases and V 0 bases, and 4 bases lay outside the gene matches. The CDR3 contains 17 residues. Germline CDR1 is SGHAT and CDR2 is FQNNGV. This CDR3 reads CASSLDWGQPNTGELFF. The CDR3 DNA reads TGTGCCAGCAGCTTAGATTGGGGACAGCCGAACACCGGGGAGCTGTTTTTT.

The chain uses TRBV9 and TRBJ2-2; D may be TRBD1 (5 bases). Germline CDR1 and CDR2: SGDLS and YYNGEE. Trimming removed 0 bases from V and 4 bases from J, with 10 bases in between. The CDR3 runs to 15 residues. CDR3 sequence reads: CASSVEQAGTGELFF. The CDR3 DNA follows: TGTGCCAGCAGCGTAGAACAGGCTGGCACCGGGGAGCTGTTTTTT.

The CDR3 sequence: CASSQDGGGRWFF. CDR3 in DNA: TGCGCCAGCAGCCAAGATGGGGGGGGAAGGTGGTTTTTT. J is TRBJ1-4 and V is TRBV4-1; the D gene is possibly TRBD1 (5 bases). CDR3 length: 13 residues. CDR1 and CDR2 (germline): MGHRA, YSYEKL. Between the trimmed V and J ends, which lost 0 bases and 16 bases, there was a span of 15 bases.

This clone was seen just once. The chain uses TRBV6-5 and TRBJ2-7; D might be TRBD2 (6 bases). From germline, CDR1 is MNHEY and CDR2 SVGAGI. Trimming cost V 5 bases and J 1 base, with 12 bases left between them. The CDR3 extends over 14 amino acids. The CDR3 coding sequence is TGTGCCAGCAGTCCCCGACGGGAGTCCTACGAGCAGTACTTC. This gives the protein CASSPRRESYEQYF.

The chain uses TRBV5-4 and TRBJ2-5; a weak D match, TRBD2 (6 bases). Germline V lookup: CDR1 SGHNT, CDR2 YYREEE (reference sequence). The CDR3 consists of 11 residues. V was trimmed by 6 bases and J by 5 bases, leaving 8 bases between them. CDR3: CASTRGETQYF. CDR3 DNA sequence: TGTGCCAGCACCCGGGGGGAGACCCAGTACTTC.

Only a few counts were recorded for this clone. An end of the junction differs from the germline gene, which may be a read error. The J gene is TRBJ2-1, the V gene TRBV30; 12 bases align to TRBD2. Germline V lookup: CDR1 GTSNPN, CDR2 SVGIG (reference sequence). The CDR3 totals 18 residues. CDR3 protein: CAWSRGLAGGLSSNEQFF. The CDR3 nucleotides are TGTGCCTGGAGTCGAGGGCTAGCGGGGGGGCTTTCCTCCAATGAGCAGTTCTTC.

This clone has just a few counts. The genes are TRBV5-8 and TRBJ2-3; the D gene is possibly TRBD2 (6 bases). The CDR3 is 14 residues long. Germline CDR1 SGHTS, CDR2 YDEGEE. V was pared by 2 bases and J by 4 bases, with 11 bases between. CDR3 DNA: TGTGCCAGCAGCTTAGCTCGACTAGCAGATACGCAGTATTTT. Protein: CASSLARLADTQYF.

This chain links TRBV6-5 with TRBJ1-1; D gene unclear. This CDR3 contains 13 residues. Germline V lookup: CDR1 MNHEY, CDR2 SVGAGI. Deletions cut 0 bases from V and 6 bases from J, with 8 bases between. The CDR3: CASSYSGISEAFF. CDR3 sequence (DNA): TGTGCCAGCAGTTACTCCGGTATCTCTGAAGCTTTCTTT.

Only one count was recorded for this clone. The DNA for the CDR3 is TGTGCCAGCAGTTACGACGGTGACACCGGAGAAAAACTGTTTTTT. The encoded protein is CASSYDGDTGEKLFF. The V and J genes are TRBV6-2 or TRBV6-3 and TRBJ1-4; D unresolved. With 2 bases removed from V and 8 bases from J, the gap between germline ends came to 15 bases. The V gene's germline CDR1 is MNHEY and CDR2 SVGEGT. The CDR3 is 15 amino acids.

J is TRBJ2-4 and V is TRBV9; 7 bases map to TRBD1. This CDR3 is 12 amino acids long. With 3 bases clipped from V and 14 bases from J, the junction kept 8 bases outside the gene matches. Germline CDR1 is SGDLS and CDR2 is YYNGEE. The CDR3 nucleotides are TGTGCCAGCAGCGCGTCCGGGACAGAGAAGTACTTC. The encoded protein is CASSASGTEKYF.